The 15 T cell receptor beta chains below were found in one sample sequenced in a study of T cell responses to AZD1222 COVID-19 vaccine. Only in-frame clones appear in the TCRdb table, and some are missing; sequencing was by immunoSEQ multiplex PCR. The data contain roughly 110,000 clones, under 95% of them singletons. The specimen comprised peripheral blood, sampled 28 days after the second AZD1222 dose. The receptors come from an adult who received the AZD1222 COVID-19 vaccine.

This clone was recorded a few times. The chain employs TRBV4-1 and TRBJ1-1; TRBD1 matches 7 bases. Trimming cost V 0 bases and J 10 bases; bases outside gene matches: 14. CDR1 is MGHRA and CDR2 is YSYEKL in the germline V gene. The CDR3 contains 16 residues. CDR3 loop: CASSQERARGVFVAFF. The CDR3 DNA reads as TGCGCCAGCAGCCAAGAAAGGGCCAGGGGGGTGTTCGTAGCTTTCTTT.

The chain recombines TRBV12-5 with TRBJ2-5; 9 bases line up with TRBD2. The CDR3 is 21 residues long. Trimming cost V 7 bases and J 4 bases; bases outside gene matches: 28. Germline V gene data show CDR1 as LGHNT and CDR2 as FRNRAP. The CDR3 sequence: CASANHRTVLAGVIGVETQYF. As DNA, the CDR3 is TGTGCTAGTGCCAACCACAGGACAGTTTTAGCGGGAGTAATCGGGGTAGAGACCCAGTACTTC.

The J gene is TRBJ1-5, the V gene TRBV18; no definite D call. Per the germline V gene, CDR1 is KGHSH and CDR2 is LQKENI. The CDR3 spans 16 residues. The V end lost 0 bases, the J end lost 0 bases, and 9 bases lay between the germline ends. CDR3 in DNA: TGTGCCAGCTCACCACCGAGCCCAAATAGCAATCAGCCCCAGCATTTT. This translates into CASSPPSPNSNQPQHF.

The rearrangement uses TRBV20-1 and TRBJ1-2; the D gene is possibly TRBD1 (5 bases). V lost 3 bases and J lost 0, with 11 bases in between. The CDR3 contains 14 residues. Germline CDR1 reads DFQATT; CDR2 reads SNEGSKA (reference sequence). The CDR3 region is CSASTGRANYGYTF. CDR3 DNA sequence: TGCAGTGCTAGTACAGGCAGAGCTAACTATGGCTACACCTTC.

This rearrangement joins TRBV1 to TRBJ1-5. TRBV1 is shown as a pseudogene. This CDR3 is 13 amino acids long. CDR3 nucleotide sequence: TGCACCAGCAGCGGCAGGACTCAGGGGCCCCAGCATTTT. This gives the protein CTSSGRTQGPQHF.

The chain employs TRBV18 and TRBJ2-7; D unresolved. The V end was cut by 2 bases, the J end by 6 bases, with 17 bases between. Germline lookup yields CDR1 KGHSH and CDR2 LQKENI. This CDR3 is built from 15 residues. This CDR3 is CASSPSPLGLGEQYF. The CDR3 DNA is TGTGCCAGCTCACCAAGTCCGTTAGGCCTAGGCGAGCAGTACTTC. Based on the CDR3 plus reference TRBV18 and TRBJ2-7, the full variable domain is NAGVMQNPRHLVRRRGQEARLRCSPMKGHSHVYWYRQLPEEGLKFMVYLQKENIIDESGMPKERFSAEFPKEGPSILRIQQVVRGDSAAYFCASSPSPLGLGEQYFGPGTRLTVT.

The CDR3 bases are TGTGCCAGCAGCTCAGCCAGTTTTCGCGTCCGGTCCGGGACGGGGAACACCGGGGAGCTGTTTTTT. Protein product: CASSSASFRVRSGTGNTGELFF. This chain uses TRBV6-6 with TRBJ2-2; D may match TRBD1 or TRBD2 (5 bases each). The V gene's germline CDR1 is MNHNY and CDR2 SVGAGI (reference sequence). Between the trimmed V and J ends, which lost 6 bases and 1 base, there was a span of 33 bases. This CDR3 region has 22 residues.

The gene calls are TRBV24-1 and TRBJ2-3, with TRBD1 matching 8 bases. Germline V gene lookup returns CDR1 KGHDR and CDR2 SFDVKD. This CDR3 contains 17 residues. With 3 bases clipped from V and 2 bases from J, the junction kept 9 bases outside the gene matches. The CDR3 DNA reads as TGTGCCACCAGTGATGGAGGGGCAGGGGGCTCCACAGATACGCAGTATTTT. Its protein product is CATSDGGAGGSTDTQYF.

The chain joins TRBV30 to TRBJ1-1, with D tentatively TRBD1 (5 bases). This CDR3 has 11 amino acids. Germline V gives CDR1 GTSNPN, CDR2 SVGIG (reference sequence). Trimming cost V 3 bases and J 4 bases, with 6 bases left between them. CDR3 DNA sequence: TGTGCCTGGAGGGGGACCACTGAAGCTTTCTTT. This gives the protein CAWRGTTEAFF.

The gene calls are TRBV4-3 and TRBJ2-7; the D is unclear. The CDR3 runs to 17 residues. CDR1 and CDR2 from the germline V gene are LGHNA and YSLEER. V gave up 0 bases and J gave up 0 bases, with 15 bases separating them. The chain's CDR3 is CASSQDITELSSYEQYF. CDR3 in DNA: TGCGCCAGCAGCCAAGACATTACAGAATTAAGCTCCTACGAGCAGTACTTC.

The chain employs TRBV28 and TRBJ2-3; 8 nucleotides align to TRBD2. The CDR3 is 15 residues long. Germline V gives CDR1 MDHEN, CDR2 SYDVKM. V was clipped by 3 bases and J by 1 base; unmatched bases: 3. The CDR3 nucleotides read TGTGCCAGCAGTTTGACGGGGGGGGGCACAGATACGCAGTATTTT. Translating gives CASSLTGGGTDTQYF.

The genes are TRBV5-6 and TRBJ2-5; tentative D call: TRBD2 (6 bases). V lost 7 bases and J 2 bases, leaving 12 bases between the germline ends. The CDR3 loop spans 13 amino acids. The germline V gene has CDR1 SGHDT and CDR2 YYEEEE. The CDR3 region is CASLRRDQETQYF. CDR3 nucleotide sequence: TGTGCCAGCCTACGGAGGGATCAAGAGACCCAGTACTTC. The variable domain in full, completed from reference TRBV5-6 and TRBJ2-5, reads DAGVTQSPTHLIKTRGQQVTLRCSPKSGHDTVSWYQQALGQGPQFIFQYYEEEERQRGNFPDRFSGHQFPNYSSELNVNALLLGDSALYLCASLRRDQETQYFGPGTRLLVL.

This clone was seen a handful of times. The J gene is TRBJ1-1, the V gene TRBV7-8; no reliable D call. CDR3 length: 14 amino acids. V was shortened by 3 bases and J by 5 bases, with 13 bases between the two germline ends. Germline V gives CDR1 SGHVS, CDR2 FQNEAQ. The CDR3 protein is CASSFRILDTEAFF. CDR3 DNA: TGTGCCAGCAGCTTTCGGATTTTGGATACTGAAGCTTTCTTT. Combining the CDR3 with reference TRBV7-8 and TRBJ1-1 gives the whole variable domain GAGVSQSPRYKVAKRGQDVALRCDPISGHVSLFWYQQALGQGPEFLTYFQNEAQLDKSGLPSDRFFAERPEGSVSTLKIQRTQQEDSAVYLCASSFRILDTEAFFGQGTRLTVV.

J is TRBJ1-1 and V is TRBV11-2; weak D call: TRBD1 (6 bases). The CDR3 contains 16 residues. V was pared by 7 bases and J by 0 bases, with 18 bases between. Germline values: CDR1 SGHAT, CDR2 FQNNGV. Here the CDR3 DNA reads TGTGCCAGCACCCCTTGGAGAGGGGGGATGAACACTGAAGCTTTCTTT. This codes for CASTPWRGGMNTEAFF.

The genes are TRBV5-1 and TRBJ2-1; maybe TRBD2 (7 bases). V was trimmed by 2 bases and J by 4 bases, leaving 13 bases between them. The germline V gene has CDR1 SGHRS and CDR2 YFSETQ. The CDR3 covers 15 residues. CDR3 amino acids: CASSLGGGAYNEQFF. CDR3 nucleotide sequence: TGCGCCAGCAGCTTAGGTGGGGGGGCTTACAATGAGCAGTTCTTC.